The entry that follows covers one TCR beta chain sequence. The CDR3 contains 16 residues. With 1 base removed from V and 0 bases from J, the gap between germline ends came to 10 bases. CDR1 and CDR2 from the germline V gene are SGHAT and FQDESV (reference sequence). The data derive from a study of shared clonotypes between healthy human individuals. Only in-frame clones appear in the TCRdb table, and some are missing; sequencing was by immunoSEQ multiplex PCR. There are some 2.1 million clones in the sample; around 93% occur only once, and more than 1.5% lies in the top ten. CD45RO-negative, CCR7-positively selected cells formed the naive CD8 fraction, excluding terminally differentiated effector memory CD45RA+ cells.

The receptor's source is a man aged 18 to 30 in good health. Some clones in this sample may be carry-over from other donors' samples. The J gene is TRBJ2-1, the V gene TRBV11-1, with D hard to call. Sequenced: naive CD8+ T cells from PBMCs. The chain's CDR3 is CASSLDGRSSYNEQFF. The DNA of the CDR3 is TGTGCCAGCAGCTTAGATGGTAGAAGCTCCTACAATGAGCAGTTCTTC.